This is a list of T cell receptor beta chains from one sample in a study of CD8 T cells in Susac syndrome. TCRdb recomputed calls from the immunoSEQ multiplex PCR reads with MiXCR, one row per CDR3 protein. Of 120,000 to 150,000 distinct CDR3 sequences listed, roughly 94% were seen once; the top ten hold over 0.07%. The sample was CD4+ T cells from PBMCs. These receptors all come from a human donor in good health. Both conserved end residues are part of each CDR3. Each record gives: CDR3 DNA, CDR3 protein, clone size, D gene, V gene, J gene. A D gene is named only where the DNA matches it firmly. A row's size may be missing; if present it is once, few, many or a size class.

DNA: TGCAGTGCTAGAGGCTCCACGGCCGCCGGGACCCAGTACTTC; CDR3: CSARGSTAAGTQYF; size: .; D: .; V: TRBV20-1; J: TRBJ2-5
DNA: TGTGCCTGGAGTCCCGGCACAAATCAGCCCCAGCATTTT; CDR3: CAWSPGTNQPQHF; size: .; D: .; V: TRBV30; J: TRBJ1-5
DNA: TGCAGCGTTACTAGCGGGAGGTTCACCGGGGAGCTGTTTTTT; CDR3: CSVTSGRFTGELFF; size: .; D: TRBD2; V: TRBV29-1; J: TRBJ2-2
DNA: TGCGCCAGCAGCCCAACAGGGCCCCCTTTCTACGAGCAGTACTTC; CDR3: CASSPTGPPFYEQYF; size: .; D: .; V: TRBV5-1; J: TRBJ2-7
DNA: TGTGCCAGCAGCTTAGTGGGACAGCCCTATGGCTACACCTTC; CDR3: CASSLVGQPYGYTF; size: .; D: TRBD1; V: TRBV7-2; J: TRBJ1-2
DNA: TGCGCCAGCAGACAGGGCAATCAGCCCCAGCATTTT; CDR3: CASRQGNQPQHF; size: .; D: .; V: TRBV10-2; J: TRBJ1-5
DNA: TGTGCCAGCAACGGCCGGCGGGACTACGGGGAGCAGTACTTC; CDR3: CASNGRRDYGEQYF; size: .; D: TRBD2; V: TRBV11-2; J: TRBJ2-7
DNA: TGTGCCAGCAGTGAAGCAGGACAGGGGGCCTACGAGCAGTACTTC; CDR3: CASSEAGQGAYEQYF; size: .; D: TRBD1; V: TRBV2; J: TRBJ2-7
DNA: TGTGCCAGCAGTTACTCGCGACTAGCGGGCATACCCGGGGAGCTGTTTTTT; CDR3: CASSYSRLAGIPGELFF; size: .; D: TRBD2; V: TRBV6-5; J: TRBJ2-2
DNA: TGTGCCAGCAGGCCGACAGGGGGCGAGCAGTACTTC; CDR3: CASRPTGGEQYF; size: .; D: TRBD1; V: TRBV7-9; J: TRBJ2-7
DNA: TGCGCCAGCAGCACAGCCGCCACCGGGGAGCTGTTTTTT; CDR3: CASSTAATGELFF; size: .; D: .; V: TRBV5-1; J: TRBJ2-2
DNA: TGTGCCAGCAGCCAAATCCGGGGAACTGAAGCTTTCTTT; CDR3: CASSQIRGTEAFF; size: once; D: .; V: TRBV3-1; J: TRBJ1-1
DNA: TGCAGTGCTAGAGATCAGAGCGGGAGGGCCGTTTACAATGAGCAGTTCTTC; CDR3: CSARDQSGRAVYNEQFF; size: .; D: TRBD2; V: TRBV20-1; J: TRBJ2-1
DNA: TGTGCCAGCACCGCAGAAACTAACTATGGCTACACCTTC; CDR3: CASTAETNYGYTF; size: .; D: .; V: TRBV2; J: TRBJ1-2
DNA: TGCGCCAGCAGCTTGGACGGGACATCCTACAATGAGCAGTTCTTC; CDR3: CASSLDGTSYNEQFF; size: .; D: .; V: TRBV5-1; J: TRBJ2-1
DNA: TGTGCCAGCAGCTCCACGGGGGGATTAGGAGAAAAACTGTTTTTT; CDR3: CASSSTGGLGEKLFF; size: .; D: .; V: TRBV5-6; J: TRBJ1-4
DNA: TGTGCCAGCAGACCCCGGGACAACTCCTACGAGCAGTACTTC; CDR3: CASRPRDNSYEQYF; size: .; D: .; V: TRBV2; J: TRBJ2-7
DNA: TGTGCCAGCAGACAGAGAAACACTGAAGCTTTCTTT; CDR3: CASRQRNTEAFF; size: .; D: .; V: TRBV2; J: TRBJ1-1
DNA: TGTGCCAGCAGCTCGCCCAGGAGCAATGAGCAGTTCTTC; CDR3: CASSSPRSNEQFF; size: .; D: .; V: TRBV5-4; J: TRBJ2-1
DNA: TGCAGCGTTAGGACAGGGGTGACCACCGGGGAGCTGTTTTTT; CDR3: CSVRTGVTTGELFF; size: .; D: TRBD1; V: TRBV29-1; J: TRBJ2-2
DNA: TGCGCCAGCAGCTCGAATACAGGGGTTACGTACGAGCAGTACTTC; CDR3: CASSSNTGVTYEQYF; size: .; D: TRBD1; V: TRBV5-1; J: TRBJ2-7
DNA: TGTGCCAGCATTACAGGGTCGAACACCGGGGAGCTGTTTTTT; CDR3: CASITGSNTGELFF; size: .; D: .; V: TRBV6-1; J: TRBJ2-2
DNA: TGTGCCTGGAGTGACAGCCCAATGGGGGAGCAGTACTTC; CDR3: CAWSDSPMGEQYF; size: .; D: .; V: TRBV30; J: TRBJ2-7
DNA: TGTGCCAGCAGCCCTCGGACAGGTCGAAATGAAAAACTGTTTTTT; CDR3: CASSPRTGRNEKLFF; size: .; D: TRBD1; V: TRBV4-2; J: TRBJ1-4
DNA: TGCGCCAGCAGCTCCGCGGGAGAGTTCCCCGATACGCAGTATTTT; CDR3: CASSSAGEFPDTQYF; size: .; D: TRBD2; V: TRBV5-1; J: TRBJ2-3
DNA: TGTGCCAGCAGTGAAGCGCTTCTGGAGAGAAATGAGCAGTTCTTC; CDR3: CASSEALLERNEQFF; size: .; D: .; V: TRBV2; J: TRBJ2-1
DNA: TGTGCCAGCAGCTTAGGGACAGGGTTTGCCGGGGAGCTGTTTTTT; CDR3: CASSLGTGFAGELFF; size: .; D: TRBD1; V: TRBV7-9; J: TRBJ2-2
DNA: TGTGCCAGCAGTTTGACAGAGGGATTGGGCAATCAGCCCCAGCATTTT; CDR3: CASSLTEGLGNQPQHF; size: .; D: .; V: TRBV28; J: TRBJ1-5
DNA: TGTGCCAGCAGCACATACGGGACTAGCGGACCCTGGGCCCCAGATACGCAGTATTTT; CDR3: CASSTYGTSGPWAPDTQYF; size: .; D: TRBD2; V: TRBV3-1; J: TRBJ2-3
DNA: TGTGCCAGCAGCCCAGCCCCCGACGGTTATGGCTACACCTTC; CDR3: CASSPAPDGYGYTF; size: .; D: .; V: TRBV5-4; J: TRBJ1-2
DNA: TGTGCCAGCAGCTATAGCGTCGATGAGCAGTTCTTC; CDR3: CASSYSVDEQFF; size: few; D: .; V: TRBV7-9; J: TRBJ2-1
DNA: TGTGCCACCAGACCCCGGGGGATGGTGGATGGCTACACCTTC; CDR3: CATRPRGMVDGYTF; size: .; D: .; V: TRBV12-3/TRBV12-4; J: TRBJ1-2
DNA: TGTGCCATCAGTGAGCTAGGACAAGTCCAAGAGACCCAGTACTTC; CDR3: CAISELGQVQETQYF; size: .; D: .; V: TRBV10-3; J: TRBJ2-5
DNA: TGTGCCAGCAGCCAAGGACCTCAGCCCCAGCATTTT; CDR3: CASSQGPQPQHF; size: .; D: .; V: TRBV3-1; J: TRBJ1-5
DNA: TGTGCCAGCAGGAGGATGGTCGGGAGTGCGGCGGAAGCTTTCTTT; CDR3: CASRRMVGSAAEAFF; size: .; D: .; V: TRBV11-2; J: TRBJ1-1
DNA: TGTGCCAGCAGCTTACGGGGGGCGCGGGCTGAAGCTTTCTTT; CDR3: CASSLRGARAEAFF; size: .; D: .; V: TRBV13; J: TRBJ1-1
DNA: TGTGCCATCTCGCGACTAGCGGGCGCATCCTACGAGCAGTACTTC; CDR3: CAISRLAGASYEQYF; size: .; D: TRBD2; V: TRBV10-3; J: TRBJ2-7
DNA: TGTGCCAGCAGTTCCGGGACCCTTGGCCACGAGCAGTACTTC; CDR3: CASSSGTLGHEQYF; size: .; D: .; V: TRBV6-2/TRBV6-3; J: TRBJ2-7
DNA: TGTGCCAGAAATACAGGGGGCAAGTTCTACGAGCAGTACTTC; CDR3: CARNTGGKFYEQYF; size: few; D: TRBD1; V: TRBV28; J: TRBJ2-7
DNA: TGTGCCAGTAGTATTTCGGTTCTACAAGAGACCCAGTACTTC; CDR3: CASSISVLQETQYF; size: .; D: .; V: TRBV19; J: TRBJ2-5
DNA: TGCGCCAGCAGCCTGGCCGGGACAGGTATAGACTACGAGCAGTACTTC; CDR3: CASSLAGTGIDYEQYF; size: .; D: TRBD1; V: TRBV5-1; J: TRBJ2-7
DNA: TGTGCCAGCAGTTACCCCCTAGCGGGAATACCAAGCTCCTACGAGCAGTACTTC; CDR3: CASSYPLAGIPSSYEQYF; size: .; D: TRBD2; V: TRBV6-5; J: TRBJ2-7
DNA: TGTGCCAGCAGCGTAGTTCCTGAAACTGAAGCTTTCTTT; CDR3: CASSVVPETEAFF; size: .; D: .; V: TRBV9; J: TRBJ1-1
DNA: TGCAGTGCTTCTATACTAGCGGGAGCACGGGAGCAGTACTTC; CDR3: CSASILAGAREQYF; size: .; D: TRBD2; V: TRBV20-1; J: TRBJ2-7
DNA: TGTGCCAGTAGCGACAGGCCCAACTATGGCTACACCTTC; CDR3: CASSDRPNYGYTF; size: once; D: .; V: TRBV19; J: TRBJ1-2
DNA: TGTGCCAGCAGCCCCAGGACTAGCCTCACAGATACGCAGTATTTT; CDR3: CASSPRTSLTDTQYF; size: .; D: TRBD2; V: TRBV7-9; J: TRBJ2-3
DNA: TGTGCCAGCAGTGATCCAGGGGACAATGAGCAGTTCTTC; CDR3: CASSDPGDNEQFF; size: .; D: .; V: TRBV25-1; J: TRBJ2-1